The source of this T cell receptor (beta chain) is a study of blood T cell repertoires in COVID-19. Authors' processing steps: The assay estimated nucleated cells by amplifying reference gene primers. Sequencing was performed with immunoSEQ multiplex PCR; in TCRdb, only in-frame clones are kept and a portion is missing. The V and J calls and clone size are taken from that table; D and trimming were inferred from the DNA. Of more than 250,000 clones listed, 86% were seen once; the top ten hold under 3%. Resolution of symptoms, clearance, or two negative PCRs was present in recovered Cohort 3 donors. The CDR3 consists of 15 residues. J gave up 9 bases and V 5 bases, and 7 bases lay outside the gene matches. CDR1 is MGHRA, CDR2 YSYEKL, per germline.

This receptor was obtained from a woman aged 18-35 years who had recovered from COVID-19. Sequencing used PBMCs or T cells enriched from blood (not recorded which). The rearrangement joins TRBV4-1 to TRBJ2-1; TRBD2 agrees at 13 bases. The CDR3 loop is CASSKGLAGAPEQFF. CDR3 DNA sequence: TGCGCCAGCAGCAAAGGACTAGCGGGAGCACCTGAGCAGTTCTTC.